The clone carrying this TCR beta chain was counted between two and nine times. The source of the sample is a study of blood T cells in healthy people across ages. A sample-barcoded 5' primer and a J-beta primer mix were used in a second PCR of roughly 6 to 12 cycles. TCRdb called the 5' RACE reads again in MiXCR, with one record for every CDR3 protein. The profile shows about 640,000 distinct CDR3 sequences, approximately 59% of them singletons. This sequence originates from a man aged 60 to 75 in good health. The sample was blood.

The chain's CDR3 is CASSSGTHYNEQFF. CDR3 DNA sequence: TGTGCCAGCAGCTCCGGGACCCATTACAATGAGCAGTTCTTC. The chain links TRBV11-2 to TRBJ2-1; D is perhaps TRBD1 or TRBD2 (5 bases each). Germline assignment: CDR1 SGHAT and CDR2 FQNNGV. The V and J ends lost 4 bases and 4 bases respectively, with 11 bases between them. CDR3 size: 14 residues.